This T cell receptor (beta chain) derives from a study of blood T cells in healthy people across ages (dated by TCRdb to between 2014 and 2017). The study in broad terms: Template switching captured roughly one uniquely barcoded TCR beta cDNA molecule per two T cells in model experiments. To avoid experimental bias, donors of different ages were randomly spread across the sequencing lanes. Two additional independent replicas of 1 million unique cDNA reads from the same blood draw were analyzed for two donors (one aged 18 to 30 and one aged 80 or older). Using deep sequencing normalized with unique cDNA molecular identifiers, the study measured how TCR beta repertoire diversity changes with age. The donors were split into four age groups: young (average roughly 15 years), middle-aged (more than 35), aged (62) and long-lived (approximately 80).

The paper as a whole reports these results and caveats: The CMV infection status of donors was not known, potentially confounding age-related changes in expanded clonotypes. As age increased, observed TCR beta diversity per million T cells dropped in a roughly linear way, and a significant reduction was already evident by age 40. Observed TCR beta diversity correlated strongly with the percentage of naive T cells measured by flow cytometry. Estimates of total diversity based on one million sequenced T cells were regarded as lower bounds and as underestimates. The long-lived group showed more naive CD4+ T cells, fewer expanded clones and increased TCR diversity than the aged group, suggesting age selection. Conclusive comparison of naive and antigen-experienced compartments was prevented by the profiling of bulk unsorted PBMCs.

Details on this clonotype: It lacks a known antigen. Per-base qualities were not stored, and no clone one base away is much larger.

Systemically healthy Caucasian individuals from Russia, about 38 in total and aged about 6 to 100 years, were included as donors. About 9.8 milliliters of peripheral blood were drawn from each donor into EDTA-treated Vacutainer tubes. Ficoll-Paque density-gradient centrifugation was used to isolate PBMCs, with at least 6.5 million per sample. Trizol reagent was used to extract total RNA from the PBMCs, yielding at least 5 micrograms per sample. For every donor, an aliquot of PBMCs went through flow cytometry to measure the percentages of naive CD45RAhigh/CD27high T cells. Taken from cysteine to phenylalanine, the CDR3 has 14 residues. Just the 42-base CDR3 DNA is kept, in frame starting at base 1. V and J are truncated by 2 bases and 6 bases respectively, leaving an intervening sequence of 11 bases. As encoded in the germline V gene, CDR1 is SGHRS while CDR2 is YFSETQ. Library preparation was by 5' RACE. Sequenced using an Illumina HiSeq 2500. A second PCR of about 7 to 12 cycles was run with a J-beta primer mix and a sample-barcoded 5' primer. Each TCR beta cDNA molecule received a unique molecular identifier from a template-switch 5' adaptor carrying 12 random nucleotides. At least 2.5 million CDR3-containing paired-end reads were obtained from each sample. The Mint cDNA synthesis kit, primed by a TRBC-specific oligonucleotide, was used to synthesize first-strand cDNA from all RNA. Following uracil-DNA glycosylase treatment, all cDNA underwent a first 18-cycle PCR with the universal primers M1SS and BC2_uni_R. Processing in the source paper ran as follows. For normalization, 1 million high-quality reads, each with a distinct molecular identifier, were randomly selected from each sample. Instead of being binned into consensus sequences, reads that shared molecular identifiers were thrown out. MiTCR, set to a Q25 quality threshold and the strictest error-elimination algorithm, was used for CDR3 identification, clonotype clustering and error correction. A nonparametric unseen species model with Euler transformation was used to estimate a lower bound on total TCR beta diversity. The raw public reads went through TCRdb reprocessing: fastp at Q25, MiXCR clone calling, in-frame beta chains kept. When rows share a CDR3 protein, they turn into one entry using the most common DNA and genes. The V and J calls and clone size come from TCRdb's table, not from the authors' own analysis. This sample is represented by roughly 800,000 distinct CDR3 sequences; roughly 50% of them were singletons. About 38% of the sample comes from the top ten.

The chain links TRBV5-1 with TRBJ1-4; there is no confident call for the D gene. This receptor was obtained from a man aged 80 or over in good health. Source material: blood. The CDR3 protein is CASSLGPNDEKLFF. The sequenced DNA is TGCGCCAGCAGCTTAGGACCGAACGATGAAAAACTGTTTTTT.